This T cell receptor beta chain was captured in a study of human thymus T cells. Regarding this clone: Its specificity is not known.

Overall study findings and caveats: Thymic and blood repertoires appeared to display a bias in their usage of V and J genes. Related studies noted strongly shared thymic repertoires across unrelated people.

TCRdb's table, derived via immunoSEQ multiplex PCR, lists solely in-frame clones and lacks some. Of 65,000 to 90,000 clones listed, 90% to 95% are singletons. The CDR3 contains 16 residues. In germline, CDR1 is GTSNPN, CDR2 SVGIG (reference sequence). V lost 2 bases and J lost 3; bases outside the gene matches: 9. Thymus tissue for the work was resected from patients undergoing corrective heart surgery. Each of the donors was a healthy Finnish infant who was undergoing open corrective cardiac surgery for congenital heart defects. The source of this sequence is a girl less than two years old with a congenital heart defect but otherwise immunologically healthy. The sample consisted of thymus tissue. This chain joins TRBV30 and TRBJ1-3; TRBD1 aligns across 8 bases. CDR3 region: CAWSLSSGGHGNTIYF. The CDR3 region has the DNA TGTGCCTGGAGTCTTTCTTCAGGGGGCCATGGAAACACCATATATTTT.